The TCR beta chain described here comes from a study of shared clonotypes between healthy human individuals. Across the whole study: Donors had three CD4 naive, three CD4 memory, two CD8 naive and one CD8 memory plate apiece.

Points on this clone: Its antigen is currently unknown.

The CDR3 loop spans 16 amino acids. Germline CDR1 KGHSH, CDR2 LQKENI. Trimming cost V 3 bases and J 5 bases; bases outside gene matches: 12. Study-level findings and limits: Memory subsets generally showed lower estimated richness than naive subsets. An expected dependence of interdonor clonotype sharing on sequencing depth was noted.

Repertoires were generated with immunoSEQ multiplex PCR, while TCRdb's copy carries only in-frame clones and drops some. The data contain some 2,000,000 clones, 90% to 96% of them singletons. The sequencing sample was made of naive CD4+ T cells sorted from blood. As for subset: CD45RA+ positively selected. This chain connects TRBV18 to TRBJ2-7; 8 positions agree with TRBD2. The TCR sequence derives from a man aged 18 to 35 in good health. This chain's CDR3 is CASSPRGGLEPNEQYF. The CDR3 bases are TGTGCCAGCTCACCCCGGGGGGGACTAGAGCCGAACGAGCAGTACTTC.